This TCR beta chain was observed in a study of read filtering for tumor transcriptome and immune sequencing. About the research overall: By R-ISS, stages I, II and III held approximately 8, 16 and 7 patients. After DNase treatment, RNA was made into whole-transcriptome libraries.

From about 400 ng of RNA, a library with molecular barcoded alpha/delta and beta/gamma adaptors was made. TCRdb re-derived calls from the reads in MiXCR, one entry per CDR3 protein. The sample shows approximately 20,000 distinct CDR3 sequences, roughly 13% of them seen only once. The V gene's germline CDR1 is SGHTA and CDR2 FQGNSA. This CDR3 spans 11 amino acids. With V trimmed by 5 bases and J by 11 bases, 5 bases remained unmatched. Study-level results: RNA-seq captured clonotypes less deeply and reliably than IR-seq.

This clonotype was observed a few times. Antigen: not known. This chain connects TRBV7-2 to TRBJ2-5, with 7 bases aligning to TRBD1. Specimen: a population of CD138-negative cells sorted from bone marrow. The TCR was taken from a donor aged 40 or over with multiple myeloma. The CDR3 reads CASSNTGAQYF. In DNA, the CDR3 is TGTGCCAGCAGCAACACAGGGGCTCAGTACTTC.